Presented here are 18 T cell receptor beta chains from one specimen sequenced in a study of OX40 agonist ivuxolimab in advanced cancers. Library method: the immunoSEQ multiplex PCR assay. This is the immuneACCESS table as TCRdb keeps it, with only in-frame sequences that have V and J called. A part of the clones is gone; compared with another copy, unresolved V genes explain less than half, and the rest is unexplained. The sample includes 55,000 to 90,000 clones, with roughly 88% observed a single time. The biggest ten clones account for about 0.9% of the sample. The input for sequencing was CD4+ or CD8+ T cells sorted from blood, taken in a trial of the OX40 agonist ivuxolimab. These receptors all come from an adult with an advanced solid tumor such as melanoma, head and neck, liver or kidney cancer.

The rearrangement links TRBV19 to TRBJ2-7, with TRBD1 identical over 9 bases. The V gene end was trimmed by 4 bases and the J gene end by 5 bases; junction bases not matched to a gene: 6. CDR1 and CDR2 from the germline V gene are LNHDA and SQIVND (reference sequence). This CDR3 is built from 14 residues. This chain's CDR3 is CASSTIQGADEQYF. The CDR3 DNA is TGTGCCAGTAGTACCATACAGGGGGCGGACGAGCAGTACTTC.

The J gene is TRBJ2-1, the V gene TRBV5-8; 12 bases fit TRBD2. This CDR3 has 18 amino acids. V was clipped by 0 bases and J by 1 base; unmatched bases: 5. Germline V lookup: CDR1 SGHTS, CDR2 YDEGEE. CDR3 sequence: CASSLATSGGASYNEQFF. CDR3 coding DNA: TGTGCCAGCAGCTTGGCGACTAGCGGGGGAGCGTCCTACAATGAGCAGTTCTTC.

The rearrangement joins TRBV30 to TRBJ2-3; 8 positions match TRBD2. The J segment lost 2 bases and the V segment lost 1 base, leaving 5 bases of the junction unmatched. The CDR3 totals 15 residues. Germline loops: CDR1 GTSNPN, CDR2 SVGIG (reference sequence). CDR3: CAWSAGLAFTDTQYF. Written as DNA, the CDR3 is TGTGCCTGGAGTGCCGGACTAGCCTTCACAGATACGCAGTATTTT.

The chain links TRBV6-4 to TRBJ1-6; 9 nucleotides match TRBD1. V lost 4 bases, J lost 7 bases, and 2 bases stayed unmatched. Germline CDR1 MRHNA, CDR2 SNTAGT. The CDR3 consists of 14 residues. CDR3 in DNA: TGTGCCAGCAGTGTCGGGACAGGGAATTCACCCCTCCACTTT. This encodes CASSVGTGNSPLHF.

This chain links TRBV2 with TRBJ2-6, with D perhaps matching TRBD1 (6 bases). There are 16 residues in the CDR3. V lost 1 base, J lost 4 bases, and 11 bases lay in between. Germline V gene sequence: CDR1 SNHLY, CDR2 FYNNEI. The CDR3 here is CASSEVQGSGANVLTF. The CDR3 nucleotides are TGTGCCAGCAGTGAAGTGCAGGGGTCGGGGGCCAACGTCCTGACTTTC.

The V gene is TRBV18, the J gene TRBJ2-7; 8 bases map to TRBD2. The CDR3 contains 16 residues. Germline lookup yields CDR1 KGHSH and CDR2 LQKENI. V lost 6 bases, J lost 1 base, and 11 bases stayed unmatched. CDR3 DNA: TGTGCCAGCTCTTCCCCCACCCGGGAGGGGTCCTACGAGCAGTACTTC. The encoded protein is CASSSPTREGSYEQYF.

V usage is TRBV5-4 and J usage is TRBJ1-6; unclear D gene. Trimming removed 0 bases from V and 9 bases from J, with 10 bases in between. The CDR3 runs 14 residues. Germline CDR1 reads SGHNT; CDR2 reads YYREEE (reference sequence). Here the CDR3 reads CASSLDSFGSPLHF. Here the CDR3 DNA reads TGTGCCAGCAGCTTGGACAGCTTTGGTTCACCCCTCCACTTT.

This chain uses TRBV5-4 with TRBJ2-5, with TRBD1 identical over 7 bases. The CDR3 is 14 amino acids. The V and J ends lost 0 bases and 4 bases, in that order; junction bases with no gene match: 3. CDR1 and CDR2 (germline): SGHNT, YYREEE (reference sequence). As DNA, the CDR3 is TGTGCCAGCAGCTTGGTAGGGGGCACAGAGACCCAGTACTTC. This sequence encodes CASSLVGGTETQYF.

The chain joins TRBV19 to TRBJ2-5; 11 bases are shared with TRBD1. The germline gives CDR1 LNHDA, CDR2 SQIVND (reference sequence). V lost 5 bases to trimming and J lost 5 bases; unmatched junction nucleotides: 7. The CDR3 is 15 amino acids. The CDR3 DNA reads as TGTGCCAGTAGTCCCCGGACAGGGGGCGGCGAGACCCAGTACTTC. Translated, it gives CASSPRTGGGETQYF.

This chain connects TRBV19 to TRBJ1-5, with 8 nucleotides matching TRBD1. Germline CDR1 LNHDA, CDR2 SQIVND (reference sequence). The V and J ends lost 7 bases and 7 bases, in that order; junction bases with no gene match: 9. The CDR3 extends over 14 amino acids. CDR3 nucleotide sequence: TGTGCCAGTAACCATGACAGGGGTAGCCAGCCCCAGCATTTT. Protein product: CASNHDRGSQPQHF. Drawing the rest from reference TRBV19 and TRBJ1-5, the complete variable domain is DGGITQSPKYLFRKEGQNVTLSCEQNLNHDAMYWYRQDPGQGLRLIYYSQIVNDFQKGDIAEGYSVSREKKESFPLTVTSAQKNPTAFYLCASNHDRGSQPQHFGDGTRLSIL.

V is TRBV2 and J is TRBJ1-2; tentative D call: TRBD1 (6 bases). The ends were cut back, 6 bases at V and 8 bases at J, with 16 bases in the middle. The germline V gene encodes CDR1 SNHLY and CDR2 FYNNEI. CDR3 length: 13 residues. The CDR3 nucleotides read TGTGCCAGCAGCTCTCTAGGGACATTCGGCTACACCTTC. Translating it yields CASSSLGTFGYTF.

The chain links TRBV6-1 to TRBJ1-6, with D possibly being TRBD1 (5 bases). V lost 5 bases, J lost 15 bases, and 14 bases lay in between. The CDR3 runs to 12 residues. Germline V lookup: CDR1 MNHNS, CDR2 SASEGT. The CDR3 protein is CASSFSLDILHF. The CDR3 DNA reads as TGTGCCAGCAGTTTTTCTCTGGACATCCTCCACTTT.

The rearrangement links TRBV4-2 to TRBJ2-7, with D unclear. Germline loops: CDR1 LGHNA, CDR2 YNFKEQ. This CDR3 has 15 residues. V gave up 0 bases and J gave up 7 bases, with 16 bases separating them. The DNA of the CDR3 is TGTGCCAGCAGCCAAGATCGAGACCGGCATTGGGAGCAGTACTTC. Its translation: CASSQDRDRHWEQYF.

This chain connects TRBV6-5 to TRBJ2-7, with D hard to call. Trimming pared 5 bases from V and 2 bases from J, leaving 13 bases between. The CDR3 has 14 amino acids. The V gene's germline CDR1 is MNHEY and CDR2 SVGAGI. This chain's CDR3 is CASSELGLTYEQYF. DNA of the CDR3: TGTGCCAGCAGTGAATTAGGGCTCACCTACGAGCAGTACTTC.

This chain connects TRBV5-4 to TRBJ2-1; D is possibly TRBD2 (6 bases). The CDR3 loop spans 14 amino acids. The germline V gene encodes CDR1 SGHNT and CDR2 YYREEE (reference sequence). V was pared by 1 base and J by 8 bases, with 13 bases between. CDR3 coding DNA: TGTGCCAGCAGCTTGCCGTACCGGGACTATGAGCAGTTCTTC. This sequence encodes CASSLPYRDYEQFF. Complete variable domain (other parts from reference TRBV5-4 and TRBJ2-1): ETGVTQSPTHLIKTRGQQVTLRCSSQSGHNTVSWYQQALGQGPQFIFQYYREEENGRGNFPPRFSGLQFPNYSSELNVNALELDDSALYLCASSLPYRDYEQFFGPGTRLTVL.

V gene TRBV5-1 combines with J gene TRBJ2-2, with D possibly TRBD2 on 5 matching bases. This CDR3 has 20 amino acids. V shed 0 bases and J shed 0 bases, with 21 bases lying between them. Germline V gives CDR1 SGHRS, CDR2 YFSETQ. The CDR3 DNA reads TGCGCCAGCAGCTTGGCCTTACTCTCCGGGGTGCCCGCGAACACCGGGGAGCTGTTTTTT. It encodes CASSLALLSGVPANTGELFF.

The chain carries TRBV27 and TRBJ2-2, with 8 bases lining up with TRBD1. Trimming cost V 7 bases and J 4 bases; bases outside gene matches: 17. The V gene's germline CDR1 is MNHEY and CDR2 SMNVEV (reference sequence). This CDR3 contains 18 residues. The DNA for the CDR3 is TGTGCCAGCAAATCTGGACAGGGATGGTATGCAGGCACCGGGGAGCTGTTTTTT. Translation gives CASKSGQGWYAGTGELFF.

This CDR3 is CASSRGGSRSGELFF. CDR3 nucleotide sequence: TGTGCCAGTAGTCGGGGCGGGAGTAGATCCGGGGAGCTGTTTTTT. The chain links TRBV19 to TRBJ2-2, with 7 bases aligning to TRBD2. V lost 5 bases and J lost 6; bases outside the gene matches: 9. CDR1 and CDR2 (germline): LNHDA, SQIVND (reference sequence). The CDR3 is 15 residues long.